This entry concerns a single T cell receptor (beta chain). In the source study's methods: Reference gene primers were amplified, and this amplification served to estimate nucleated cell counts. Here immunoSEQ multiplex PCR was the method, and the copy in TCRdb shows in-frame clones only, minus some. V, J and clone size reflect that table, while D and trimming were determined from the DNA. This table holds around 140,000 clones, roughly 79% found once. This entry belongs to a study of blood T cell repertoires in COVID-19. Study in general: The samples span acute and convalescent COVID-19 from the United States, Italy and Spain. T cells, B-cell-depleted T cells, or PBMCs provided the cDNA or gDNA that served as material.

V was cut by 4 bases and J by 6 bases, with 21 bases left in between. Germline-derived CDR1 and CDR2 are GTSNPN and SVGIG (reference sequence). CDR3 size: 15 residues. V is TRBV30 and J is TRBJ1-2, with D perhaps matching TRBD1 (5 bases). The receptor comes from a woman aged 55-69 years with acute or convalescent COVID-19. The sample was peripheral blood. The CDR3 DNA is TGTGCCTGGACACGCCTAAAGGGGATTCAGGATGGCTACACCTTC. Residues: CAWTRLKGIQDGYTF.